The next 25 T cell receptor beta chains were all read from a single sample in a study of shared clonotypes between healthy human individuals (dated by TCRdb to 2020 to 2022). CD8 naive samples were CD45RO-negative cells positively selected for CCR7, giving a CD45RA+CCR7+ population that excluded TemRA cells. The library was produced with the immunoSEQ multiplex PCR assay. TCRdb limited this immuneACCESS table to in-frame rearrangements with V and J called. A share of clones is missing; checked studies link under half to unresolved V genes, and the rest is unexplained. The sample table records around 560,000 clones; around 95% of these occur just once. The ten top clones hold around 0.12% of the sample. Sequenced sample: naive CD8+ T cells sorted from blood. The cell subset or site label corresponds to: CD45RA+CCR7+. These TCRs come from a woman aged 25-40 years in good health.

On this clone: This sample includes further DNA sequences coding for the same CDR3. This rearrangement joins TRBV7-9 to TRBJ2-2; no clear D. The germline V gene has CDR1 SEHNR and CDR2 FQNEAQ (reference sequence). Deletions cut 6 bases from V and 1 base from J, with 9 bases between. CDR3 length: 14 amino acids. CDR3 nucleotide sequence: TGTGCCAGCAGTTTCAGCGAGAACACCGGGGAGCTGTTTTTT. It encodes CASSFSENTGELFF.

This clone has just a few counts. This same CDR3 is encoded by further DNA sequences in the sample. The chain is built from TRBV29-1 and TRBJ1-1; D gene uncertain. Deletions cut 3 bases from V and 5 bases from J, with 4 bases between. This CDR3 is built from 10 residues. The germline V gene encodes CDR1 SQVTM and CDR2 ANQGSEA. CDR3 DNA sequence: TGCAGCGTTGACTCGACTGAAGCTTTCTTT. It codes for CSVDSTEAFF.

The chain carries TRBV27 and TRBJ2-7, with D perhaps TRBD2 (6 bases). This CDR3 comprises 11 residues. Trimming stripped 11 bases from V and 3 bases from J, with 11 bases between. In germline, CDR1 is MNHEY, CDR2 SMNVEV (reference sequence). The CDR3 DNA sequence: TGTGCCGCCGGGACTTTCTACGAGCAGTACTTC. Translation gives CAAGTFYEQYF.

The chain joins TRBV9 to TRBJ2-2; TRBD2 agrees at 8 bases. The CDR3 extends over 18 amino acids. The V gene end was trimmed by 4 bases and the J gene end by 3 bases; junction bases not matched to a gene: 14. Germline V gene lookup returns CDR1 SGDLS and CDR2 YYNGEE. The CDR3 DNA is TGTGCCAGCAGCTCTAAACACGTAGCGGGATGGGACACCGGGGAGCTGTTTTTT. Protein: CASSSKHVAGWDTGELFF.

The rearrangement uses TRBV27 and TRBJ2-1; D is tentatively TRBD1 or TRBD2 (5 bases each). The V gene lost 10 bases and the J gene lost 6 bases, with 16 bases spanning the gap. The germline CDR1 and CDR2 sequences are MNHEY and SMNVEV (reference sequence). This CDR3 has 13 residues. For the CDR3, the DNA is TGTGCCATCTCTTGGGGACGGAGCAATGAGCAGTTCTTC. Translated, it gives CAISWGRSNEQFF.

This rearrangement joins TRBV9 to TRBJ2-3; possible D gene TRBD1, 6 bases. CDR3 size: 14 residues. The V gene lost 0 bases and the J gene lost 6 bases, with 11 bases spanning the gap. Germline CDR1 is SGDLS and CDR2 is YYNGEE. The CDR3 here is CASSVDRVGDTQYF. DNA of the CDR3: TGTGCCAGCAGCGTAGACAGGGTAGGCGATACGCAGTATTTT.

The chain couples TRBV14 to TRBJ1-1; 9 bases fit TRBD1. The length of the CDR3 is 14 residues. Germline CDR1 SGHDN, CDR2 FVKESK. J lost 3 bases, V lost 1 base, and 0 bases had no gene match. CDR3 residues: CASSQGDRDTEAFF. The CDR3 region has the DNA TGTGCCAGCAGCCAAGGGGACAGGGACACTGAAGCTTTCTTT.

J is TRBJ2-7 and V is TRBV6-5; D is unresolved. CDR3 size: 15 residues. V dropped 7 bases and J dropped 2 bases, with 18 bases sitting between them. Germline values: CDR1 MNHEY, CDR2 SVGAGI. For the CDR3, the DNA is TGTGCCAGCACCGTAGGGATGCCTGACGCCTACGAGCAGTACTTC. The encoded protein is CASTVGMPDAYEQYF.

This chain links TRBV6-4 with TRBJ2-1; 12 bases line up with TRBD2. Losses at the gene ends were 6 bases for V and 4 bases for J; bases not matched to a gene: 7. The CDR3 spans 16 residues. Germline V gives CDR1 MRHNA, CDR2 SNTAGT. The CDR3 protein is CASRPGLAGPYNEQFF. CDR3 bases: TGTGCCAGCAGACCGGGACTAGCGGGTCCATACAATGAGCAGTTCTTC.

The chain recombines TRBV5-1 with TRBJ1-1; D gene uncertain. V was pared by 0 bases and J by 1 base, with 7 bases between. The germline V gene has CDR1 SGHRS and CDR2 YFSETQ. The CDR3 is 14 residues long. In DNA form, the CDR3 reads TGCGCCAGCAGCTTGGAACAGACGAACACTGAAGCTTTCTTT. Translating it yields CASSLEQTNTEAFF.

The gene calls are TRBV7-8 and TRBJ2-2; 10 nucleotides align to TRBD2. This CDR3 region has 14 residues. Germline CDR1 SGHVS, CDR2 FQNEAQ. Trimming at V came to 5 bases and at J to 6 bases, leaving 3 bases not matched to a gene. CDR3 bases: TGTGCCAGCAGCGAAGGACTAGCGGCCGGGGAGCTGTTTTTT. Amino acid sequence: CASSEGLAAGELFF.

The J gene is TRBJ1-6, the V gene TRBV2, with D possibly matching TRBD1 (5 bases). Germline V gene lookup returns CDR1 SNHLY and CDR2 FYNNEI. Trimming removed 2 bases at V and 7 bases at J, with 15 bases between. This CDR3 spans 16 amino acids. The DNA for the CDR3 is TGTGCCAGCAGTGAAATTCGGGCAGGGCGGAATTCACCCCTCCACTTT. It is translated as CASSEIRAGRNSPLHF.

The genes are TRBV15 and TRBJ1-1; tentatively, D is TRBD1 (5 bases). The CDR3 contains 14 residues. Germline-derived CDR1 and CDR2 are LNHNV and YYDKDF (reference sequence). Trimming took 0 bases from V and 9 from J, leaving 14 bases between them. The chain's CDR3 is CATSRDLGQDKAFF. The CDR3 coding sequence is TGTGCCACCAGCAGAGATCTGGGGCAGGATAAAGCTTTCTTT. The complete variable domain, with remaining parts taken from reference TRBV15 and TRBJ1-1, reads DAMVIQNPRYQVTQFGKPVTLSCSQTLNHNVMYWYQQKSSQAPKLLFHYYDKDFNNEADTPDNFQSRRPNTSFCFLDIRSPGLGDTAMYLCATSRDLGQDKAFFGQGTRLTVV.

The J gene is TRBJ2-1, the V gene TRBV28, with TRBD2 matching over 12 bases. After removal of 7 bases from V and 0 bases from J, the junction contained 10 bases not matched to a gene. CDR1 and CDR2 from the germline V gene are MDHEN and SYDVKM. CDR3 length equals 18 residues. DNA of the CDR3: TGTGCCAGCAAACTTGGACTAGCGGGGCCTAGCTCCTACAATGAGCAGTTCTTC. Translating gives CASKLGLAGPSSYNEQFF.

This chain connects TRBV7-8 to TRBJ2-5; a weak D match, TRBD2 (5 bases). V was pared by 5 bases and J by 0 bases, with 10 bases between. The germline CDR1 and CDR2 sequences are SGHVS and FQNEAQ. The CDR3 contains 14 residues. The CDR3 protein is CASSERGYQETQYF. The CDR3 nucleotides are TGTGCCAGCAGCGAGAGAGGGTACCAAGAGACCCAGTACTTC. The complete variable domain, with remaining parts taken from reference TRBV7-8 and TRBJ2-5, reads GAGVSQSPRYKVAKRGQDVALRCDPISGHVSLFWYQQALGQGPEFLTYFQNEAQLDKSGLPSDRFFAERPEGSVSTLKIQRTQQEDSAVYLCASSERGYQETQYFGPGTRLLVL.

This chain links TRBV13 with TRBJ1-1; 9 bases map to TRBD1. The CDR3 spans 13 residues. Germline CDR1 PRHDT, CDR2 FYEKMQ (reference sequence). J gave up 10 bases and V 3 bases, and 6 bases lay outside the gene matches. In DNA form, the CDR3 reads TGTGCCAGCAGCTTCCGGACAGGGGAAGTAGCTTTCTTT. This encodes CASSFRTGEVAFF.

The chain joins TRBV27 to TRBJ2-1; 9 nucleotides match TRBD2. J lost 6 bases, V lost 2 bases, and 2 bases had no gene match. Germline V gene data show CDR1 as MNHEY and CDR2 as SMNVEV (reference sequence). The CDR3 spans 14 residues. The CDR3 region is CASSLRSGSNEQFF. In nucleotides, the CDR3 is TGTGCCAGCAGTTTACGTAGCGGGAGCAATGAGCAGTTCTTC.

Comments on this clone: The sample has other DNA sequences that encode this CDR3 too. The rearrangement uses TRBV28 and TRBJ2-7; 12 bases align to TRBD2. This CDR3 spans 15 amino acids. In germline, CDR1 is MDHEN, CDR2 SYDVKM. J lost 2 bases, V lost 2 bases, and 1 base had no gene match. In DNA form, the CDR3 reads TGTGCCAGCAGTTTACTAGCGGGAGGGCCCTACGAGCAGTACTTC. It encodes CASSLLAGGPYEQYF. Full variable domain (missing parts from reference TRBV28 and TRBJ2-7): DVKVTQSSRYLVKRTGEKVFLECVQDMDHENMFWYRQDPGLGLRLIYFSYDVKMKEKGDIPEGYSVSREKKERFSLILESASTNQTSMYLCASSLLAGGPYEQYFGPGTRLTVT.

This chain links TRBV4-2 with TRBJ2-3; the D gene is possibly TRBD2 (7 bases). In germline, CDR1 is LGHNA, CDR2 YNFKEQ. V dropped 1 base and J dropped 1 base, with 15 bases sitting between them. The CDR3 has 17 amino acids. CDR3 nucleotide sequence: TGTGCCAGCAGCCAAGTAGTGAGGGAGGGGGGCACAGATACGCAGTATTTT. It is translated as CASSQVVREGGTDTQYF.

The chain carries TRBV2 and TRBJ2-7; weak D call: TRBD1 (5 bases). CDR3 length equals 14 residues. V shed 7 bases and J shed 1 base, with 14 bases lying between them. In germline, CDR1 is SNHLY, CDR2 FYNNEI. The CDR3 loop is CASTETAESYEQYF. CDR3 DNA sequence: TGTGCCAGCACTGAGACAGCTGAGTCCTACGAGCAGTACTTC. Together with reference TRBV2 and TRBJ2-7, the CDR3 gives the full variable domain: EPEVTQTPSHQVTQMGQEVILRCVPISNHLYFYWYRQILGQKVEFLVSFYNNEISEKSEIFDDQFSVERPDGSNFTLKIRSTKLEDSAMYFCASTETAESYEQYFGPGTRLTVT.

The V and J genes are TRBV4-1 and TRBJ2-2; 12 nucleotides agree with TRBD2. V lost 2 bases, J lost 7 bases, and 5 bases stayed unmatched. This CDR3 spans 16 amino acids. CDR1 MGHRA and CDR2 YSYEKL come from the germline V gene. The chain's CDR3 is CASSQRLAGDIGELFF. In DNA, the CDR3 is TGCGCCAGCAGCCAACGACTAGCGGGAGATATCGGGGAGCTGTTTTTT.

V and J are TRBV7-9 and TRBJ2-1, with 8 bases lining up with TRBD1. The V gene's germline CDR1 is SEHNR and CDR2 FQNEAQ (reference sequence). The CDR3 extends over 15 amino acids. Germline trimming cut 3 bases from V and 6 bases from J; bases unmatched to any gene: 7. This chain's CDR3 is CASSFATGASNEQFF. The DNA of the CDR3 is TGTGCCAGCAGCTTTGCGACAGGGGCCTCCAATGAGCAGTTCTTC.

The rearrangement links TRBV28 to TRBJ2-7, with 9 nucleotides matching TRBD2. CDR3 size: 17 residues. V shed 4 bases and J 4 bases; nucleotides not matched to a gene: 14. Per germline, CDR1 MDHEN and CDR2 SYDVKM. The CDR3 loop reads CASSSRAGLAISYEQYF. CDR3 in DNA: TGTGCCAGCAGTTCTAGGGCGGGACTAGCTATTTCGTACGAGCAGTACTTC. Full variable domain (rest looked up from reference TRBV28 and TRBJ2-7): DVKVTQSSRYLVKRTGEKVFLECVQDMDHENMFWYRQDPGLGLRLIYFSYDVKMKEKGDIPEGYSVSREKKERFSLILESASTNQTSMYLCASSSRAGLAISYEQYFGPGTRLTVT.

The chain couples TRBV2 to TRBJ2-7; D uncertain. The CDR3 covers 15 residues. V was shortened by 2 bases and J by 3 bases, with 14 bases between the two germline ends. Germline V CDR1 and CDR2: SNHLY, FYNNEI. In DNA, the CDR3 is TGTGCCAGCAGTGAACAGGCTCTTTCGCTCTACGAGCAGTACTTC. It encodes CASSEQALSLYEQYF.

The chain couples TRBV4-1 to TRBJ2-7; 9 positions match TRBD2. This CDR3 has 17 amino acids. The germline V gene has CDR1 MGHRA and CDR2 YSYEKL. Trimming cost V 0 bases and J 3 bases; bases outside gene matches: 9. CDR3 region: CASSQDHDLAGSYEQYF. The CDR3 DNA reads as TGCGCCAGCAGCCAAGATCACGACCTAGCGGGGAGCTACGAGCAGTACTTC.